The sequence of this T cell receptor beta chain was determined in a study of glioma-infiltrating T cells after dendritic cell vaccination. Worth noting for this clone: Its cognate antigen is unknown.

Selection required adequate fresh-frozen tumor tissue plus more than two years' survival data. Study results and limitations: Survival was not directly related to TCR clonality in these patients.

Input was around 1.9 ug genomic DNA, or all available if less. Profiling relied on immunoSEQ multiplex PCR, and the TCRdb table lists in-frame clones only, not all of them. The sample gives 71,000 or so clones, 81% of which show up once; less than 8% is in the top ten. The sample in question was blood, obtained before dendritic cell vaccination. This clonotype was sampled from a human donor with glioblastoma.

The CDR3 DNA sequence: TGCAGCGGGGGGGATAACTATGGCTACACCTTC. Translation: CSGGDNYGYTF. V is TRBV29-1 and J is TRBJ1-2, with D perhaps matching TRBD1 (5 bases). Trimming left V 7 bases short and J 1 base short, with 7 bases between. CDR1 and CDR2 (germline): SQVTM, ANQGSEA. CDR3 length: 11 residues.